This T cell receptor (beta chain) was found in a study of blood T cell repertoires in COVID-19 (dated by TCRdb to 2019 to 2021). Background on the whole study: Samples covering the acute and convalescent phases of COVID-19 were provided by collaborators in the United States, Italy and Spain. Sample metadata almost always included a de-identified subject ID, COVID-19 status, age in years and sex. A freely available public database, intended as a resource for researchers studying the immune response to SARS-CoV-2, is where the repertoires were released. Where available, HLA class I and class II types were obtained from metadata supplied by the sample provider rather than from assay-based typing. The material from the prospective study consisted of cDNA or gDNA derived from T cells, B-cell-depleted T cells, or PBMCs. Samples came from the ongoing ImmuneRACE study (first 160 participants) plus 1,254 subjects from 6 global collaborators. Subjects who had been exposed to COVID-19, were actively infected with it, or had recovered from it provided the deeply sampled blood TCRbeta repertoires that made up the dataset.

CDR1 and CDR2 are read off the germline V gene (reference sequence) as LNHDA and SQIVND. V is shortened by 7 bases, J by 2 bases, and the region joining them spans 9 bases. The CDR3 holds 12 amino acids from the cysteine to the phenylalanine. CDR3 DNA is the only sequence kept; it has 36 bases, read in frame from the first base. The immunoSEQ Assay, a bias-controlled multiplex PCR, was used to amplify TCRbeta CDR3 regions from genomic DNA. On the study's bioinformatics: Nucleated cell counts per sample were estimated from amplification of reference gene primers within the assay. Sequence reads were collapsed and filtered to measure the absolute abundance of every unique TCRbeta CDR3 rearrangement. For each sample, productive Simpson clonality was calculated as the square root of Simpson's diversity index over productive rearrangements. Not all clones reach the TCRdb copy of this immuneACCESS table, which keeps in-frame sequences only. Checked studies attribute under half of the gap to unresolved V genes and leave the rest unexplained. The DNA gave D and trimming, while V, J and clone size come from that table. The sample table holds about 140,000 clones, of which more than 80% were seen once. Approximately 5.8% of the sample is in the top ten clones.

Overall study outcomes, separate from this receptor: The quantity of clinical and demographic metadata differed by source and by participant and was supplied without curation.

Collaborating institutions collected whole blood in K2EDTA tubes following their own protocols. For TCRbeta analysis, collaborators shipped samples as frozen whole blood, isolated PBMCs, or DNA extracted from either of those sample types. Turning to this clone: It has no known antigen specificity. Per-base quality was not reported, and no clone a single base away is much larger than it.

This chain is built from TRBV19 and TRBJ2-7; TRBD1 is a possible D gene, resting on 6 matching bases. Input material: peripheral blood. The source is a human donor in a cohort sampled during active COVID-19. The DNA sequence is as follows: TGTGCCAGTAAATACAGGGCCTACGAGCAGTACTTC. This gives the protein CASKYRAYEQYF.